This T cell receptor beta chain was found in a study of blood T cell repertoires in COVID-19. Overall study: Spain, Italy and the United States supplied samples that represented acute and convalescent COVID-19. PBMCs, B-cell-depleted T cells, or T cells were the source of the cDNA or gDNA that made up the material.

Donors in Cohort 3 who had recovered were those with two negative PCRs, healthcare professional clearance, or resolution of their symptoms. In the original workflow: Amplification of reference gene primers provided the estimated nucleated cell counts. The method was immunoSEQ multiplex PCR; TCRdb's version includes in-frame clones alone and lacks a portion of them. V and J calls and clone size come straight from that table; D and trimming were deduced from the DNA. Found here are over 150,000 clones, roughly 84% of them singletons; the top ten hold about 7%. This CDR3 is 14 amino acids long. CDR1 is SGHTA, CDR2 FQGNSA, per germline. Trimming at V came to 8 bases and at J to 7 bases, leaving 7 bases not matched to a gene.

The sequenced sample was PBMCs or T cells enriched from blood (not recorded which). The chain joins TRBV7-2 to TRBJ2-7; the match to TRBD2 covers 14 bases. The sequence came from a woman aged 45-65 years who had recovered from COVID-19. The CDR3 DNA is TGTGCCAGCTCCCAGGGACTAGCGGGAGCGGAGCAGTACTTC. This gives the protein CASSQGLAGAEQYF.